This T cell receptor (beta chain) came from a study of blood T cell repertoires in COVID-19. This CDR3 is built from 13 residues. Germline loops: CDR1 MNHEY, CDR2 SVGAGI. V was clipped by 9 bases and J by 7 bases; unmatched bases: 5. In its sample, this clone was seen many times. Study processing details: For nucleated cells, counts were estimated from reference gene primer amplification. Assay used: immunoSEQ multiplex PCR; TCRdb lists only in-frame clones, some missing. V and J calls and clone size are copied from that table; D and trimming were computed from the DNA. Counted here are approximately 250,000 clones, about 85% occurring once; the ten biggest clones make up about 3.6%.

Source material: peripheral blood. V is TRBV6-5 and J is TRBJ1-5; TRBD1 aligns across 11 bases. This clonotype was obtained from a man aged 18 to 30 with active or convalescent COVID-19. CDR3: CASWTGGGQPQHF. In DNA, the CDR3 is TGTGCCAGTTGGACAGGGGGCGGACAGCCCCAGCATTTT.